One and the same sample provided the 13 T cell receptor beta chains below, sequenced in a study of immune reconstitution after stem cell transplant in scleroderma. TCRdb passed the RT-PCR reads through MiXCR, listing each CDR3 protein once. The sample has roughly 2,100 distinct CDR3 sequences, around 9.1% seen once. The specimen was collected before or after autologous hematopoietic stem cell transplantation (not recorded which). All receptors derive from a male donor with systemic sclerosis.

On this clonotype itself: A much larger clone lies a single base off, so this may be a read error. The chain combines TRBV28 with TRBJ2-2; tentative D call: TRBD1 (6 bases). In germline, CDR1 is MDHEN, CDR2 SYDVKM. The CDR3 runs 14 residues. DNA of the CDR3: TGTGCCAGCAGTTTTCGGACAGCAACCGGGGAGCTGGTTTTT. Its translation is CASSFRTATGELVF.

Of note for this clonotype: A much bigger clone sits one base away, suggesting this may be a read error. The chain carries TRBV5-1 and TRBJ1-6, with D uncertain. The CDR3 extends over 14 amino acids. Germline V gene data show CDR1 as SGHRS and CDR2 as YFSETQ. V gave up 0 bases and J gave up 6 bases, with 7 bases separating them. The chain's CDR3 is CASSLVQPNSPLHF. The CDR3 coding sequence is TGCGCCAGCAGCTTGGTTCAGCCTAATTCACCCCTCCACTTT.

By sample share, this clonotype is medium-sized (0.01 to 0.1%). This sequence joins TRBV2 and TRBJ2-1, with 7 bases fitting TRBD2. The CDR3 runs 16 residues. The germline gives CDR1 SNHLY, CDR2 FYNNEI. V shed 4 bases, J shed 5 bases, and the junction held 11 bases outside the gene matches. CDR3 nucleotide sequence: TGTGCCAGCAGTGCCCGGACTAGGCGGGGAAACAATGAGCAGTTCTTC. Its protein product is CASSARTRRGNNEQFF.

Within the sample, this clonotype is medium-sized. The rearrangement links TRBV5-5 to TRBJ2-1, with D unresolved. Trimming stripped 1 base from V and 8 bases from J, with 4 bases between. This CDR3 spans 11 amino acids. Germline assignment: CDR1 SGHKS and CDR2 YYEKEE (reference sequence). The CDR3 nucleotides are TGTGCCAGCAGCTTGAAGGATGAGCAGTTCTTC. Amino acids: CASSLKDEQFF. The full variable domain, with the rest looked up from reference TRBV5-5 and TRBJ2-1, is DAGVTQSPTHLIKTRGQQVTLRCSPISGHKSVSWYQQVLGQGPQFIFQYYEKEERGRGNFPDRFSARQFPNYSSELNVNALLLGDSALYLCASSLKDEQFFGPGTRLTVL.

The chain employs TRBV11-2 and TRBJ2-3, with D maybe TRBD1 (6 bases). CDR1 and CDR2 from the germline V gene are SGHAT and FQNNGV. With 5 bases removed from V and 0 bases from J, the gap between germline ends came to 18 bases. This CDR3 has 17 residues. The CDR3 nucleotides are TGTGCCAGCAGCCGGAACAGGGTGGAAGTTAGCACAGATACGCAGTATTTT. Its protein is CASSRNRVEVSTDTQYF.

This clonotype rates as medium-sized. This rearrangement joins TRBV20-1 to TRBJ1-1; tentatively, D is TRBD1 (5 bases). The CDR3 consists of 14 residues. Trimming stripped 0 bases from V and 1 base from J, with 9 bases between. CDR1 DFQATT and CDR2 SNEGSKA come from the germline V gene (reference sequence). The CDR3 protein is CSARDGRGNTEAFF. CDR3 nucleotides: TGCAGTGCTAGAGACGGAAGGGGGAACACTGAAGCTTTCTTT.

V usage is TRBV20-1 and J usage is TRBJ2-4; TRBD2 agrees at 9 bases. Germline lookup yields CDR1 DFQATT and CDR2 SNEGSKA (reference sequence). V shed 5 bases and J 6 bases; nucleotides not matched to a gene: 8. The CDR3 has 14 residues. CDR3 DNA: TGCAGTGCTCCCGCGGCTAGCGGGGTAAACATTCAGTACTTC. Encoded protein: CSAPAASGVNIQYF.

The rearrangement uses TRBV7-6 and TRBJ2-7, with a tentative D call TRBD2 (7 bases). CDR1 and CDR2 from the germline V gene are SGHVS and FNYEAQ. The CDR3 length is 15 residues. V was shortened by 5 bases and J by 2 bases, with 16 bases between the two germline ends. CDR3 DNA: TGTGCCAGCAGCCCCCAGGGCGGGGGCGCCTACGAGCAGTACTTC. Protein sequence: CASSPQGGGAYEQYF.

The chain combines TRBV7-7 with TRBJ1-5; D is uncertain. V was trimmed by 0 bases and J by 4 bases, leaving 4 bases between them. Germline V gene sequence: CDR1 SSHAT, CDR2 FNYEAQ (reference sequence). This CDR3 is 13 amino acids long. CDR3 bases: TGTGCCAGCAGCTTAGCGGCGAATCAGCCCCAGCATTTT. Translating it yields CASSLAANQPQHF.

This chain connects TRBV11-1 to TRBJ2-3; 7 nucleotides match TRBD1. V lost 5 bases to trimming and J lost 2 bases; unmatched junction nucleotides: 10. The CDR3 totals 16 residues. From germline, CDR1 is SGHAT and CDR2 FQDESV (reference sequence). CDR3 in amino acids: CASSRIRDSLTDTQYF. CDR3 nucleotide sequence: TGTGCCAGCAGCCGCATCCGGGACAGCCTCACAGATACGCAGTATTTT.

This sequence joins TRBV4-2 and TRBJ2-2, with 8 nucleotides matching TRBD2. The CDR3 is made up of 16 amino acids. CDR1 LGHNA and CDR2 YNFKEQ come from the germline V gene. J was trimmed by 1 base and V by 1 base; bases with no gene match: 2. CDR3 in amino acids: CASSQASGGNTGELFF. CDR3 sequence (DNA): TGTGCCAGCAGCCAAGCCAGCGGGGGGAACACCGGGGAGCTGTTTTTT.

This clonotype is judged medium-sized. The chain recombines TRBV5-1 with TRBJ2-1; D unresolved. Trimming removed 7 bases at V and 0 bases at J, with 23 bases between. This CDR3 contains 18 residues. Per germline, CDR1 SGHRS and CDR2 YFSETQ. The CDR3 spells CASSLRSVAKSSYNEQFF. The CDR3 coding sequence is TGCGCCAGCTCCCTAAGGTCGGTGGCGAAGAGCTCCTACAATGAGCAGTTCTTC.

This clonotype is medium-sized. The chain employs TRBV11-2 and TRBJ2-5; D is ambiguous. The CDR3 length is 14 residues. Germline assignment: CDR1 SGHAT and CDR2 FQNNGV. Between the trimmed V and J ends, which lost 5 bases and 2 bases, there was a span of 12 bases. The CDR3 spells CASSLRKGQETQYF. In DNA, the CDR3 is TGTGCCAGCAGCCTTAGGAAGGGTCAAGAGACCCAGTACTTC.